The source of this T cell receptor (beta chain) is a study of blood T cell repertoires in COVID-19. Study-level background: Both acute and convalescent COVID-19 samples were obtained from the United States, Italy and Spain.

Participants spanned ages about 18 to 100 years and resided in 20 to 30 US areas. CDR1 is MNHEY, CDR2 SMNVEV, per germline (reference sequence). V shed 6 bases and J 7 bases; nucleotides not matched to a gene: 20. The CDR3 runs 18 residues. Clones were sequenced by immunoSEQ multiplex PCR, and TCRdb holds only the in-frame ones, with some missing. The sample lists 300,000 to 400,000 clones, just over 85% occurring once. This receptor was taken from a woman in her forties with acute COVID-19. The rearrangement uses TRBV27 and TRBJ1-5; 8 bases line up with TRBD1. Sequenced input: PBMCs or T cells enriched from blood (not recorded which). The CDR3 is CASRAAADRGGLGQPQHF. CDR3 in DNA: TGTGCCAGCAGGGCGGCTGCTGACAGGGGTGGCCTCGGGCAGCCCCAGCATTTT.